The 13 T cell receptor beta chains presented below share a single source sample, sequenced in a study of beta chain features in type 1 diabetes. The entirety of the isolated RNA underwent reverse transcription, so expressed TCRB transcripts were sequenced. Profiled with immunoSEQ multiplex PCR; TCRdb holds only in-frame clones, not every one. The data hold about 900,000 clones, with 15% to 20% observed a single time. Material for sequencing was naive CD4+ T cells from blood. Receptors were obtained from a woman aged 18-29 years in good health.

Here the CDR3 reads CASSYSSGMNTEAFF. The CDR3 coding sequence is TGTGCCAGCAGTTACAGTTCAGGGATGAACACTGAAGCTTTCTTT. The chain has TRBV6-5 and TRBJ1-1; weak D call: TRBD1 (5 bases). Trimming took off 2 bases at V and 0 bases at J, with 10 bases between the two ends. CDR3 size: 15 residues. The germline gives CDR1 MNHEY, CDR2 SVGAGI.

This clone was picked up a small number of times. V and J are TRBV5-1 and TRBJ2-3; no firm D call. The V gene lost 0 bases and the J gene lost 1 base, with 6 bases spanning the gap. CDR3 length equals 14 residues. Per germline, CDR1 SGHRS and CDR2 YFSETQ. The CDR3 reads CASSLDWGTDTQYF. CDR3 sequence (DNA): TGCGCCAGCAGCTTGGACTGGGGCACAGATACGCAGTATTTT. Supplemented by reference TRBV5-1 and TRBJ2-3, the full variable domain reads KAGVTQTPRYLIKTRGQQVTLSCSPISGHRSVSWYQQTPGQGLQFLFEYFSETQRNKGNFPGRFSGRQFSNSRSEMNVSTLELGDSALYLCASSLDWGTDTQYFGPGTRLTVL.

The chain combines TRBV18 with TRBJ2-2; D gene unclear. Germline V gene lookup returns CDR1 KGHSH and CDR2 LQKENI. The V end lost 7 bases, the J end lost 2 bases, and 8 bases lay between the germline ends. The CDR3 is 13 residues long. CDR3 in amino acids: CASCPANTGELFF. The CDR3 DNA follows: TGTGCCAGCTGCCCGGCAAACACCGGGGAGCTGTTTTTT.

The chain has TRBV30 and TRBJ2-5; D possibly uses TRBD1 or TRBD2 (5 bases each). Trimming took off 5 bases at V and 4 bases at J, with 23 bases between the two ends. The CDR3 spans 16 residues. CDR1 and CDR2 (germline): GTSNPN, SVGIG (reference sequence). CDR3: CAWEEGVVRRGETQYF. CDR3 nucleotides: TGTGCCTGGGAAGAAGGGGTCGTACGTCGGGGAGAGACCCAGTACTTC.

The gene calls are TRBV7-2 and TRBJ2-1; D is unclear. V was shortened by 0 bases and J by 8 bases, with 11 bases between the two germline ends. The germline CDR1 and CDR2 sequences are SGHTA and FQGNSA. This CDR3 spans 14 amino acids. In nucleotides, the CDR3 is TGTGCCAGCAGCTTAGCGAGGCAGATCGATGAGCAGTTCTTC. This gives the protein CASSLARQIDEQFF.

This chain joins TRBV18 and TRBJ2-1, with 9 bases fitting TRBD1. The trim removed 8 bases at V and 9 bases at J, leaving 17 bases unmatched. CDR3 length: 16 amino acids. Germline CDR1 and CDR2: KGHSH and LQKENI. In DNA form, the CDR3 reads TGTGCCAGCCGTCCCGGGACAGGGTCAAGGGAAGGTGAGCAGTTCTTC. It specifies CASRPGTGSREGEQFF.

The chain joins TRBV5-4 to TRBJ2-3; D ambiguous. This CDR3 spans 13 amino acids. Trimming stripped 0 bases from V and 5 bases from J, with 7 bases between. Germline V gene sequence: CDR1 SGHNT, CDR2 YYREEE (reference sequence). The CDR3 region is CASSLVVQDTQYF. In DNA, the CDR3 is TGTGCCAGCAGCTTGGTAGTGCAAGATACGCAGTATTTT.

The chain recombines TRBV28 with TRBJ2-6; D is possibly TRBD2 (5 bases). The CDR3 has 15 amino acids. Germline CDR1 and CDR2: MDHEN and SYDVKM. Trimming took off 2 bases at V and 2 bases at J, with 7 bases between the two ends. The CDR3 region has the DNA TGTGCCAGCAGTTTACATAGCGCTGGGGCCAACGTCCTGACTTTC. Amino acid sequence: CASSLHSAGANVLTF.

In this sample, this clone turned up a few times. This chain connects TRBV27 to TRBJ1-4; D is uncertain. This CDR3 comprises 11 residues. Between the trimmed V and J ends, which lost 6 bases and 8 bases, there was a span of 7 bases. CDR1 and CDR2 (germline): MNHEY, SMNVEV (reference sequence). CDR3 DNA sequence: TGTGCCAGCAGGACTGGGGAAAAACTGTTTTTT. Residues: CASRTGEKLFF.

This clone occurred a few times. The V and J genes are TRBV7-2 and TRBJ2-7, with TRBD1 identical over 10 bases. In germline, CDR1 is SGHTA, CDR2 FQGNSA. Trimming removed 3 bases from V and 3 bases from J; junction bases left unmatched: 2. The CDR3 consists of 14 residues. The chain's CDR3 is CASSLGQGHYEQYF. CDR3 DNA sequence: TGTGCCAGCAGCTTGGGACAGGGGCACTACGAGCAGTACTTC.

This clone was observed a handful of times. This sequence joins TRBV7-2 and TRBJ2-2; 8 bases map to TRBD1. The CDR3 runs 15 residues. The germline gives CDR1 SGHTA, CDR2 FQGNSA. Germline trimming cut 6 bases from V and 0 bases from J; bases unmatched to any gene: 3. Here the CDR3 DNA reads TGTGCCAGCAGACGGACAGGGACGAACACCGGGGAGCTGTTTTTT. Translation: CASRRTGTNTGELFF.

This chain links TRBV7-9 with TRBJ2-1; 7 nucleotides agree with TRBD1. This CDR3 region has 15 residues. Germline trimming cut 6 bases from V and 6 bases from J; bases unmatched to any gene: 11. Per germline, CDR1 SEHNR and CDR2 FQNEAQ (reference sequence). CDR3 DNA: TGTGCCAGCAGATTCGCAGGACAGGATGTCAATGAGCAGTTCTTC. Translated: CASRFAGQDVNEQFF.

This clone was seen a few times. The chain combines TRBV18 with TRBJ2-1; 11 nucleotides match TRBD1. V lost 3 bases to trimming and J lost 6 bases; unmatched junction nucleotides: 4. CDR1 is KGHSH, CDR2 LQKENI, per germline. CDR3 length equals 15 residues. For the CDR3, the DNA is TGTGCCAGCTCACCCCCGGGGACAGGGGGCAATGAGCAGTTCTTC. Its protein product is CASSPPGTGGNEQFF.